The entry below describes one T cell receptor (beta chain). Trimming took 0 bases from V and 0 from J, leaving 12 bases between them. Germline V gene lookup returns CDR1 LGHDT and CDR2 YNNKEL (reference sequence). CDR3 size: 16 residues. Per the authors' pipeline: Counts of nucleated cells, estimated from reference gene primer amplification, were obtained. Method: immunoSEQ multiplex PCR; TCRdb's copy keeps in-frame clones and lacks some. V, J and clone size are those of that table, while D and trimming were read from the DNA. Of about 300,000 clones in the sample, approximately 89% were seen once. The source of the sample is a study of blood T cell repertoires in COVID-19. For the study at large: Some COVID-19 samples were acute and others convalescent; all came from the United States, Italy and Spain. Sample material is recorded as cDNA or gDNA derived from T cells, B-cell-depleted T cells, or PBMCs.

Sequenced: peripheral blood. The chain has TRBV3-1 (or the pseudogene TRBV3-2) and TRBJ2-7, with D hard to call. This sequence was found in a woman in her thirties who had recovered from COVID-19. The CDR3 sequence: CASSQDPRLPSYEQYF. The CDR3 region has the DNA TGTGCCAGCAGCCAAGATCCAAGACTTCCCTCCTACGAGCAGTACTTC.